The entry below gives a single TCR beta chain sequence along with its context. The sample originates from a study of chemoradiotherapy in HPV16-positive cancers. Data came from immunoSEQ multiplex PCR; TCRdb stores just in-frame clones and leaves some out. The sample includes fewer than 2,500 clones, around 90% of them seen just once. The V gene's germline CDR1 is MGHRA and CDR2 YSYEKL. This CDR3 comprises 15 residues. V lost 0 bases to trimming and J lost 10 bases, with 13 bases between them. The V gene is TRBV4-1, the J gene TRBJ1-6, with a weak D call TRBD1 (5 bases). The receptor was isolated from a human donor with HPV-associated anogenital cancer. The sequencing here drew on tumor tissue, taken from a patient who underwent chemoradiotherapy. This chain's CDR3 is CASSQDTGDRSPLHF. CDR3 nucleotides: TGCGCCAGCAGCCAAGATACCGGGGACCGGTCACCCCTCCACTTT.